This entry lists 26 T cell receptor beta chains sequenced from one sample in a study of beta chain features in type 1 diabetes. As every portion of the isolated RNA was reverse transcribed, the sequencing read expressed TCRB transcripts. Method: immunoSEQ multiplex PCR; TCRdb's copy keeps in-frame clones and lacks some. The sample lists nearly 250,000 clones, 68% occurring once. Sequenced input: naive CD4+ T cells from blood. The receptors shown here come from a man younger than 40 in good health.

This clone occurred a few times. Additional DNA sequences in this sample encode the identical CDR3. V and J are TRBV25-1 and TRBJ2-3; D gene unclear. Germline V gene sequence: CDR1 MGHDK, CDR2 SYGVNS. The V end was cut by 2 bases, the J end by 1 base, with 7 bases between. The CDR3 covers 14 residues. Here the CDR3 reads CASSERTGTDTQYF. CDR3 coding DNA: TGTGCCAGCAGTGAACGCACAGGCACAGATACGCAGTATTTT.

The chain links TRBV11-3 to TRBJ2-3; D is unclear. CDR1 is SGHNT and CDR2 is YENEEA in the germline V gene. This CDR3 region has 14 residues. Trimming took off 5 bases at V and 1 base at J, with 10 bases between the two ends. DNA for the CDR3: TGTGCCAGCAGCGTCACCGGCGGCACAGATACGCAGTATTTT. Its protein product is CASSVTGGTDTQYF.

The chain is built from TRBV9 and TRBJ2-4, with a weak D call TRBD2 (6 bases). Per germline, CDR1 SGDLS and CDR2 YYNGEE. This CDR3 is 17 amino acids long. V shed 0 bases and J shed 0 bases, with 13 bases lying between them. CDR3 nucleotides: TGTGCCAGCAGCGTAGACAATAGCGGCCTAGCCAAAAACATTCAGTACTTC. Protein: CASSVDNSGLAKNIQYF. The complete variable domain, with remaining parts taken from reference TRBV9 and TRBJ2-4, reads DSGVTQTPKHLITATGQRVTLRCSPRSGDLSVYWYQQSLDQGLQFLIQYYNGEERAKGNILERFSAQQFPDLHSELNLSSLELGDSALYFCASSVDNSGLAKNIQYFGAGTRLSVL.

The rearrangement links TRBV4-3 to TRBJ2-1; D is undetermined. The CDR3 loop spans 15 amino acids. Germline V gene data show CDR1 as LGHNA and CDR2 as YSLEER. Trimming took 0 bases from V and 4 from J, leaving 10 bases between them. The CDR3 protein is CASSQERLGYNEQFF. DNA for the CDR3: TGCGCCAGCAGCCAAGAACGGCTAGGTTACAATGAGCAGTTCTTC.

The chain couples TRBV11-2 to TRBJ2-3; D gene unclear. Germline loops: CDR1 SGHAT, CDR2 FQNNGV. The CDR3 is 13 residues long. V was pared by 5 bases and J by 2 bases, with 8 bases between. The CDR3 nucleotides read TGTGCCAGCAGCCCTAAGTACACAGATACGCAGTATTTT. It specifies CASSPKYTDTQYF. Looking up the rest from reference TRBV11-2 and TRBJ2-3 gives the full variable domain: EAGVAQSPRYKIIEKRQSVAFWCNPISGHATLYWYQQILGQGPKLLIQFQNNGVVDDSQLPKDRFSAERLKGVDSTLKIQPAKLEDSAVYLCASSPKYTDTQYFGPGTRLTVL.

This clone appeared a few times. This chain joins TRBV11-2 and TRBJ2-7; 7 bases match TRBD2. The CDR3 loop spans 14 amino acids. V trimming: 3 bases; J trimming: 2 bases; junction bases outside the gene matches: 4. From germline, CDR1 is SGHAT and CDR2 FQNNGV. CDR3 DNA: TGTGCCAGCAGCTTTCCCGGGACTACCTACGAGCAGTACTTC. This sequence encodes CASSFPGTTYEQYF.

The chain employs TRBV5-1 and TRBJ2-3, with TRBD2 identical over 8 bases. Germline V gene sequence: CDR1 SGHRS, CDR2 YFSETQ. This CDR3 spans 16 amino acids. Trimming cost V 0 bases and J 4 bases; bases outside gene matches: 7. This CDR3 is CASSLGTSRRADTQYF. For the CDR3, the DNA is TGCGCCAGCAGCTTGGGGACTAGCAGGAGGGCAGATACGCAGTATTTT.

This clone has a single count. The genes are TRBV4-3 and TRBJ2-7; D gene uncertain. Trimming stripped 4 bases from V and 6 bases from J, with 13 bases between. Germline V gene data show CDR1 as LGHNA and CDR2 as YSLEER. The CDR3 is made up of 13 amino acids. CDR3 residues: CASSRAPGGEQYF. CDR3 coding DNA: TGCGCCAGCAGCCGGGCTCCTGGCGGCGAGCAGTACTTC.

The genes are TRBV25-1 and TRBJ2-7, with 9 bases identical to TRBD1. The CDR3 runs to 16 residues. The V segment lost 3 bases and the J segment 3 bases; nucleotides outside the gene matches: 9. The germline V gene has CDR1 MGHDK and CDR2 SYGVNS. This CDR3 reads CASSDSTGQGVYEQYF. CDR3 nucleotides: TGTGCCAGCAGTGATTCGACGGGACAGGGCGTCTACGAGCAGTACTTC.

This clone showed up just a few times. The chain couples TRBV30 to TRBJ1-1, with D possibly being TRBD1 (6 bases). This CDR3 has 15 residues. Germline CDR1 GTSNPN, CDR2 SVGIG (reference sequence). V lost 4 bases, J lost 0 bases, and 15 bases lay in between. CDR3 protein: CAWNETGIMNTEAFF. The CDR3 region has the DNA TGTGCCTGGAACGAAACAGGGATCATGAACACTGAAGCTTTCTTT.

CDR3 coding DNA: TGTGCCAGCAGCTTTGACACTAGCACAGATACGCAGTATTTT. Its translation is CASSFDTSTDTQYF. The chain carries TRBV7-6 and TRBJ2-3; D ambiguous. CDR1 is SGHVS, CDR2 FNYEAQ, per germline. V lost 3 bases to trimming and J lost 0 bases, with 7 bases between them. The CDR3 contains 14 residues.

There are a few counts of this clone. This sample includes further DNA sequences coding for the same CDR3. This rearrangement joins TRBV29-1 to TRBJ2-5; the D gene is possibly TRBD2 (6 bases). Trimming left V 3 bases short and J 3 bases short, with 8 bases between. The CDR3 runs to 12 residues. Germline assignment: CDR1 SQVTM and CDR2 ANQGSEA. CDR3 in DNA: TGCAGCGTTGAGGGCGGGGAAGAGACCCAGTACTTC. Residues: CSVEGGEETQYF.

V and J are TRBV28 and TRBJ2-1, with TRBD2 identical over 8 bases. CDR1 and CDR2 from the germline V gene are MDHEN and SYDVKM. V trimming: 4 bases; J trimming: 11 bases; junction bases outside the gene matches: 16. The CDR3 runs 16 residues. In nucleotides, the CDR3 is TGTGCCAGCAGTTCCCCCCAGGGTAGCGGGATGGACAAGCAGTTCTTC. It codes for CASSSPQGSGMDKQFF.

With regard to this clone: The same CDR3 is also encoded by other DNA sequences in this sample. The V and J genes are TRBV5-1 and TRBJ2-7, with 7 bases that match TRBD1. V shed 0 bases and J 0 bases; nucleotides not matched to a gene: 0. CDR3 length equals 14 residues. CDR1 SGHRS and CDR2 YFSETQ come from the germline V gene. Here the CDR3 DNA reads TGCGCCAGCAGCTTGGGGGACAGCTCCTACGAGCAGTACTTC. Residues: CASSLGDSSYEQYF.

The V and J genes are TRBV30 and TRBJ2-1, with 10 nucleotides matching TRBD2. This CDR3 spans 12 amino acids. J was trimmed by 10 bases and V by 5 bases; bases with no gene match: 5. Germline CDR1 is GTSNPN and CDR2 is SVGIG (reference sequence). The CDR3 sequence: CAWGLAGVEQFF. Here the CDR3 DNA reads TGTGCCTGGGGGCTAGCGGGAGTAGAGCAGTTCTTC.

The chain has TRBV30 and TRBJ2-5; TRBD1 matches 8 bases. The J call may be in error: the DNA end matches TRBJ2-7 better. Germline V CDR1 and CDR2: GTSNPN, SVGIG (reference sequence). CDR3 length equals 14 residues. CDR3 protein: CAWATGGSSYEQYF. The CDR3 nucleotides read TGTGCCTGGGCCACAGGGGGGAGCTCCTACGAGCAGTACTTC.

This chain joins TRBV7-9 and TRBJ1-2; 7 bases match TRBD1. V lost 3 bases, J lost 4 bases, and 5 bases stayed unmatched. CDR1 is SEHNR and CDR2 is FQNEAQ in the germline V gene (reference sequence). The CDR3 is 14 residues long. This CDR3 is CASSFSDRAYGYTF. The DNA of the CDR3 is TGTGCCAGCAGCTTCAGCGACAGGGCCTATGGCTACACCTTC.

This chain connects TRBV30 to TRBJ2-5; D gene ambiguous. Trimming removed 0 bases at V and 4 bases at J, with 15 bases between. Germline V gene lookup returns CDR1 GTSNPN and CDR2 SVGIG (reference sequence). CDR3 length: 15 residues. This chain's CDR3 is CAWSVSFSTGETQYF. CDR3 nucleotide sequence: TGTGCCTGGAGTGTAAGTTTCTCCACTGGAGAGACCCAGTACTTC.

The chain employs TRBV29-1 and TRBJ2-7; 9 bases match TRBD1. CDR3 length: 16 amino acids. Trimming at V came to 5 bases and at J to 6 bases, leaving 17 bases not matched to a gene. The germline V gene encodes CDR1 SQVTM and CDR2 ANQGSEA. CDR3 loop: CSVRPLNWDRDSEQYF. DNA of the CDR3: TGCAGCGTTAGACCTCTAAATTGGGACAGGGACTCCGAGCAGTACTTC.

The gene calls are TRBV25-1 and TRBJ2-1; 7 bases fit TRBD1. V gave up 3 bases and J gave up 8 bases; unmatched junction bases: 7. CDR1 and CDR2 from the germline V gene are MGHDK and SYGVNS. The CDR3 extends over 14 amino acids. This chain's CDR3 is CASSDLTGKDEQFF. The CDR3 bases are TGTGCCAGCAGTGATCTGACAGGGAAGGATGAGCAGTTCTTC.

This sequence joins TRBV13 and TRBJ2-5; maybe TRBD2 (5 bases). The germline V gene has CDR1 PRHDT and CDR2 FYEKMQ (reference sequence). There are 14 residues in the CDR3. Trimming cost V 3 bases and J 4 bases, with 12 bases left between them. The CDR3 is CASSFLQGGETQYF. The CDR3 nucleotides read TGTGCCAGCAGCTTCCTTCAAGGAGGAGAGACCCAGTACTTC.

The chain has TRBV6-1 and TRBJ2-4; the D is unclear. The CDR3 is 11 residues long. From germline, CDR1 is MNHNS and CDR2 SASEGT. Trimming shortened V by 4 bases and J by 14 bases, and 12 bases separated the two germline ends. CDR3 in DNA: TGTGCCAGCAGTGCTTCCGGATACGAGTACTTC. Amino acids: CASSASGYEYF.

This clone was picked up one time. This chain joins TRBV18 and TRBJ2-7; 9 bases match TRBD1. In germline, CDR1 is KGHSH, CDR2 LQKENI. The CDR3 spans 17 residues. V lost 4 bases to trimming and J lost 5 bases; unmatched junction nucleotides: 15. This CDR3 reads CASSLTPPQGALHEQYF. In nucleotides, the CDR3 is TGTGCCAGCTCACTGACACCCCCACAGGGGGCTCTACACGAGCAGTACTTC.

This chain joins TRBV29-1 and TRBJ1-2; TRBD1 matches at 10 bases. The CDR3 spans 14 residues. V shed 4 bases, J shed 7 bases, and the junction held 9 bases outside the gene matches. Germline V lookup: CDR1 SQVTM, CDR2 ANQGSEA. The CDR3 spells CSVAPQGQGFGYTF. The CDR3 region has the DNA TGCAGCGTTGCACCCCAGGGACAGGGGTTTGGCTACACCTTC.

This clone was observed a single time. J is TRBJ1-5 and V is TRBV28; a possible D gene is TRBD1 (5 bases). The V end was cut by 3 bases, the J end by 6 bases, with 12 bases between. Germline loops: CDR1 MDHEN, CDR2 SYDVKM. This CDR3 has 14 residues. CDR3 amino acids: CASSLGGTSQPQHF. For the CDR3, the DNA is TGTGCCAGCAGTTTGGGGGGAACTTCTCAGCCCCAGCATTTT.

The chain carries TRBV11-1 and TRBJ2-7; possibly TRBD1 for D (6 bases). V was clipped by 4 bases and J by 5 bases, with 15 bases between them. Germline CDR1 SGHAT, CDR2 FQDESV (reference sequence). The CDR3 spans 14 residues. CDR3 residues: CASSSPGQPHEQYF. DNA for the CDR3: TGTGCCAGCAGCTCCCCTGGACAGCCCCACGAGCAGTACTTC.